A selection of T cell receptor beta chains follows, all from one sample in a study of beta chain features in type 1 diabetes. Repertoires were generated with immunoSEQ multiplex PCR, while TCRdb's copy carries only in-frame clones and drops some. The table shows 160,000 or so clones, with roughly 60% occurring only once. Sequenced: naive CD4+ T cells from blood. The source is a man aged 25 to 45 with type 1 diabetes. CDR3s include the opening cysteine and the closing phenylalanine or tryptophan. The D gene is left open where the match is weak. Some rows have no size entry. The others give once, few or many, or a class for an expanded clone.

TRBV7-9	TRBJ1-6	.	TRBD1	CASSLAGTGGLGNSPLHF	TGTGCCAGCAGCTTAGCCGGGACAGGGGGCCTTGGTAATTCACCCCTCCACTTT
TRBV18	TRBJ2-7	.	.	CASSPGRGGEQYF	TGTGCCAGCTCACCAGGGCGCGGCGGGGAGCAGTACTTC
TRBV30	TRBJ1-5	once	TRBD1	CAWSQQGAGQPQHF	TGTGCCTGGAGTCAACAGGGGGCTGGACAGCCCCAGCATTTT
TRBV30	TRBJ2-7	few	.	CAWSWGAYEQYF	TGTGCCTGGAGTTGGGGGGCCTACGAGCAGTACTTC
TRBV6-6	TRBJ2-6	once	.	CASSISGANVLTF	TGTGCCAGCAGTATCTCTGGGGCCAACGTCCTGACTTTC
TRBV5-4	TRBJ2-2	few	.	CASSLAEPGELFF	TGTGCCAGCAGCTTGGCCGAGCCCGGGGAGCTGTTTTTT
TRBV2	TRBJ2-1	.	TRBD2	CASRSAGDNEQFF	TGTGCCAGCAGGAGTGCGGGGGACAATGAGCAGTTCTTC
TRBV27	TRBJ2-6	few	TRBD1	CASSSPAGQGATGANVLTF	TGTGCCAGCAGTTCACCCGCGGGACAGGGGGCCACTGGGGCCAACGTCCTGACTTTC
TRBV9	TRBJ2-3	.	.	CASSVAKDTQYF	TGTGCCAGCAGCGTAGCTAAAGATACGCAGTATTTT
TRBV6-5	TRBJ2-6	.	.	CASSYSTSGANVLTF	TGTGCCAGCAGTTACTCGACCTCTGGGGCCAACGTCCTGACTTTC
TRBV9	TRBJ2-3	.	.	CASSPRGIADTQYF	TGTGCCAGCAGCCCCAGGGGTATCGCAGATACGCAGTATTTT
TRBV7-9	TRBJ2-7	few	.	CASSLAAAAFYEQYF	TGTGCCAGCAGCTTAGCTGCAGCGGCTTTCTACGAGCAGTACTTC
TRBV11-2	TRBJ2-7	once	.	CASSLDITGYEQYF	TGTGCCAGCAGCTTGGATATTACAGGTTACGAGCAGTACTTC
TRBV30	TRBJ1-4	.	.	CAYKTGFATNEKLFF	TGTGCCTATAAGACAGGCTTTGCAACTAATGAAAAACTGTTTTTT
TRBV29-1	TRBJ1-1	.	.	CSVVLIRGGEAFF	TGCAGCGTTGTATTGATCCGGGGAGGTGAAGCTTTCTTT
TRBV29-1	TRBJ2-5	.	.	CSVRWVQGGIETQYF	TGCAGCGTTCGGTGGGTACAGGGAGGAATCGAGACCCAGTACTTC
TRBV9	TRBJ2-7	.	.	CASSVELLSYEQYF	TGTGCCAGCAGCGTAGAACTCCTCTCCTACGAGCAGTACTTC
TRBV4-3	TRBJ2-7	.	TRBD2	CASSQDRLAGVYEQYF	TGCGCCAGCAGCCAAGATCGGCTAGCGGGGGTTTACGAGCAGTACTTC
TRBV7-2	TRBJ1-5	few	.	CASSSSGKNQPQHF	TGTGCCAGCAGCTCCTCAGGTAAAAATCAGCCCCAGCATTTT
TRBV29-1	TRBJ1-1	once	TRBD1	CSVEAGGGTEAFF	TGCAGCGTTGAAGCAGGGGGCGGCACTGAAGCTTTCTTT
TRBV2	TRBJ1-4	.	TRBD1	CASKEGQPAEKLFF	TGTGCCAGCAAAGAGGGACAGCCTGCTGAAAAACTGTTTTTT
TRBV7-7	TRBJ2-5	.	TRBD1	CASSLVGTGQETQYF	TGTGCTAGCAGCTTAGTAGGGACAGGGCAAGAGACCCAGTACTTC
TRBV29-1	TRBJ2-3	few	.	CSSYGGPTDTQYF	TGCAGCTCCTACGGGGGCCCGACAGATACGCAGTATTTT
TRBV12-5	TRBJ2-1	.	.	CASGVDYNEQFF	TGTGCTAGTGGCGTCGATTACAATGAGCAGTTCTTC
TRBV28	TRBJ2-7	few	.	CASNKGYEQYF	TGTGCCAGCAATAAGGGTTACGAGCAGTACTTC
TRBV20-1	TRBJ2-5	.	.	CVQVREETQYF	TGCGTTCAGGTGCGGGAAGAGACCCAGTACTTC
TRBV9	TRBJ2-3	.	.	CASSSRHFTDTQYF	TGTGCCAGCAGCTCTCGACATTTTACAGATACGCAGTATTTT
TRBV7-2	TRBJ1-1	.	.	CASSPFSHGTNTEAFF	TGTGCCAGCAGCCCCTTTTCACACGGCACGAACACTGAAGCTTTCTTT